This is a list of T cell receptor beta chains from one sample in a study of cytomegalovirus exposure and HLA in healthy donors. Sequenced by immunoSEQ multiplex PCR; TCRdb stores in-frame clones only, minus some. Of fewer than 200,000 clones in the sample, 70% to 90% were seen once. Sequencing input: PBMCs. The source is a man aged 18 to 29 in good health and CMV-seropositive. Both conserved end residues are part of each CDR3. The D gene is left open where the match is weak. Some rows mark clone size as missing; the rest say once, few, many or name a class of expanded clone.

d_gene	v_gene	j_gene	abundance	CDR3aa	CDR3nt
.	TRBV27	TRBJ2-7	.	CASSPQGSKSSYEQYF	TGTGCCAGCAGTCCTCAGGGAAGCAAGTCATCCTACGAGCAGTACTTC
.	TRBV10-3	TRBJ2-1	.	CAISESPRNNEQFF	TGTGCCATCAGTGAGTCGCCTAGGAACAATGAGCAGTTCTTC
.	TRBV20-1	TRBJ2-7	few	CSALQGYEQYF	TGCAGTGCTCTGCAGGGGTACGAGCAGTACTTC
.	TRBV5-1	TRBJ1-6	.	CASSLQGSYNSPLHF	TGCGCCAGCAGTTTACAGGGTTCCTATAATTCACCCCTCCACTTT
.	TRBV7-2	TRBJ2-3	.	CASSPYGGGLTDTQYF	TGTGCCAGCAGCCCCTATGGGGGGGGGCTCACAGATACGCAGTATTTT
TRBD1	TRBV6-4	TRBJ1-5	.	CASSDGTGQSQPQHF	TGTGCCAGCAGTGACGGGACAGGGCAAAGTCAGCCCCAGCATTTT
.	TRBV19	TRBJ1-5	.	CASSPAGGPQSAQHF	TGTGCCAGTAGTCCAGCGGGAGGACCACAATCAGCCCAGCATTTT
.	TRBV19	TRBJ1-4	.	CASSIEVQREKLFF	TGTGCCAGTAGTATAGAGGTCCAGCGTGAAAAACTGTTTTTT
.	TRBV30	TRBJ2-7	.	CAWSRGSSYEQYF	TGTGCCTGGAGTCGGGGGAGCTCCTACGAGCAGTACTTC
TRBD2	TRBV4-3	TRBJ2-3	once	CASRQTSDKADTQYF	TGCGCCAGCAGACAGACTAGCGATAAGGCAGATACGCAGTATTTT
.	TRBV6-6	TRBJ1-6	.	CASSYGTSFNSPLHF	TGTGCCAGCAGCTACGGGACAAGCTTTAATTCACCCCTCCACTTT
.	TRBV19	TRBJ1-2	once	CASSPLDSFNYGYTF	TGTGCCAGTAGTCCCCTCGACTCCTTCAACTATGGCTACACCTTC
.	TRBV2	TRBJ2-1	.	CASNRVNEQFF	TGTGCCAGCAACAGGGTCAATGAGCAGTTCTTC
TRBD2	TRBV7-6	TRBJ2-2	.	CASSLAGLAGANTGELFF	TGTGCCAGCAGCTTAGCGGGGCTAGCGGGGGCGAACACCGGGGAGCTGTTTTTT
.	TRBV14	TRBJ2-3	.	CASSLTYTDTQYF	TGTGCCAGCAGCCTCACATACACAGATACGCAGTATTTT
.	TRBV7-2	TRBJ1-5	.	CASSLATGSNQPQHF	TGTGCCAGCAGCTTAGCTACAGGGAGCAATCAGCCCCAGCATTTT
.	TRBV14	TRBJ2-7	.	CASSQGTGAPYEQYF	TGTGCCAGCAGCCAAGGGACGGGAGCCCCCTACGAGCAGTACTTC
.	TRBV6-5	TRBJ1-1	.	CASKRQPNMNTEAFF	TGTGCCAGCAAAAGACAGCCCAACATGAACACTGAAGCTTTCTTT
TRBD1	TRBV9	TRBJ2-2	few	CASRGQGVNTGELFF	TGTGCCAGCAGGGGACAGGGGGTGAACACCGGGGAGCTGTTTTTT
TRBD1	TRBV7-2	TRBJ2-7	.	CASSLVTGGVDEQYF	TGTGCCAGCAGCTTAGTCACAGGGGGCGTCGACGAGCAGTACTTC
.	TRBV11-2	TRBJ2-3	once	CASSSNDRRGTDTQYF	TGTGCCAGCAGCTCAAACGACAGGAGAGGCACAGATACGCAGTATTTT
.	TRBV2	TRBJ2-4	.	CASSFRTEKNSQYF	TGTGCCAGCAGTTTCAGGACAGAAAAAAACAGTCAGTACTTC
.	TRBV11-2	TRBJ2-7	few	CASSVSYEQYF	TGTGCCAGCAGCGTATCCTACGAGCAGTACTTC
.	TRBV29-1	TRBJ2-7	.	CSGGDSYEQYF	TGCAGCGGGGGGGACAGCTACGAGCAGTACTTC
TRBD2	TRBV10-3	TRBJ2-7	.	CAISTSGGAHEQYF	TGTGCCATCAGTACTAGCGGGGGGGCACACGAGCAGTACTTC
.	TRBV5-1	TRBJ1-2	once	CASTGGEYGYTF	TGCGCCAGCACCGGAGGAGAATATGGCTACACCTTC
.	TRBV2	TRBJ1-1	.	CASSDLPRASEAFF	TGTGCCAGCAGTGATCTCCCCAGGGCTTCTGAAGCTTTCTTT
TRBD2	TRBV2	TRBJ2-7	few	CASSEGLAGAEQYF	TGTGCCAGCAGTGAAGGACTAGCGGGGGCCGAGCAGTACTTC
TRBD1	TRBV6-5	TRBJ1-2	.	CASSGGQGGYGYTF	TGTGCCAGCAGTGGGGGACAGGGGGGTTATGGCTACACCTTC
.	TRBV5-4	TRBJ2-5	.	CASSLGPGSAYQETQYF	TGTGCCAGCAGCTTGGGGCCCGGGTCAGCGTACCAAGAGACCCAGTACTTC
.	TRBV30	TRBJ1-2	.	CAWVHDGGYTF	TGTGCCTGGGTGCATGACGGGGGCTACACCTTC
TRBD2	TRBV9	TRBJ2-1	.	CASSPGLAGRSHNEQFF	TGTGCCAGCAGTCCCGGACTAGCGGGGAGGTCACACAATGAGCAGTTCTTC
.	TRBV15	TRBJ1-2	once	CATSREQGSPLGGYTF	TGTGCCACCAGCAGAGAGCAGGGCTCGCCTTTAGGAGGCTACACCTTC
.	TRBV19	TRBJ2-1	.	CASRGYWGGDEQFF	TGTGCCAGTAGGGGGTATTGGGGGGGCGATGAGCAGTTCTTC
.	TRBV4-2	TRBJ2-3	few	CASSLNSREYTDTQYF	TGTGCCAGCAGCCTCAACTCACGGGAGTACACAGATACGCAGTATTTT
.	TRBV19	TRBJ1-6	.	CASSTGILYNSPLHF	TGTGCCAGTAGTACAGGAATACTCTATAATTCACCCCTCCACTTT
.	TRBV6-5	TRBJ1-1	.	CASSDGPGAFF	TGTGCCAGCAGCGACGGCCCGGGGGCTTTCTTT
.	TRBV4-2	TRBJ2-1	once	CASSQDRTTYNEQFF	TGTGCCAGCAGCCAAGATAGGACTACTTACAATGAGCAGTTCTTC
.	TRBV6-5	TRBJ1-5	.	CASSERQGNQPQHF	TGTGCCAGCAGTGAGAGACAGGGCAATCAGCCCCAGCATTTT
TRBD2	TRBV27	TRBJ2-2	.	CASSLSRGAQAGELFF	TGTGCCAGCAGTTTATCGCGGGGGGCGCAAGCCGGGGAGCTGTTTTTT
.	TRBV25-1	TRBJ1-3	once	CASSESGSGNTIYF	TGTGCCAGCAGCGAATCGGGCTCTGGAAACACCATATATTTT
TRBD1	TRBV4-3	TRBJ1-2	.	CASSQDYTGTGHISGYTF	TGCGCCAGCAGCCAAGATTACACAGGGACAGGGCACATAAGTGGCTACACCTTC
.	TRBV7-7	TRBJ2-7	.	CASSLGEHYEQYF	TGTGCCAGCAGCTTGGGAGAACACTACGAGCAGTACTTC